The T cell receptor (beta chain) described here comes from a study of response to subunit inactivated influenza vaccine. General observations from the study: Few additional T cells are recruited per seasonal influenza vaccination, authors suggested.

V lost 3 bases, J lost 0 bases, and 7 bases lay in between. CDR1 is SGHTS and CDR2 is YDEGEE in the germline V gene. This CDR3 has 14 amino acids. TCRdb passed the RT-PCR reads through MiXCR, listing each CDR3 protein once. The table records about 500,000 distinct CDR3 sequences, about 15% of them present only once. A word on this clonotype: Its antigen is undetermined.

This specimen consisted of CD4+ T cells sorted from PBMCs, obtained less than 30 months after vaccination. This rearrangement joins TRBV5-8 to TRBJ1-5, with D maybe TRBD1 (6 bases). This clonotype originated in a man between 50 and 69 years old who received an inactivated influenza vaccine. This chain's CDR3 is CASSWGLSNQPQHF. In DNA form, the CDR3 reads TGTGCCAGCAGCTGGGGGCTTAGCAATCAGCCCCAGCATTTT.